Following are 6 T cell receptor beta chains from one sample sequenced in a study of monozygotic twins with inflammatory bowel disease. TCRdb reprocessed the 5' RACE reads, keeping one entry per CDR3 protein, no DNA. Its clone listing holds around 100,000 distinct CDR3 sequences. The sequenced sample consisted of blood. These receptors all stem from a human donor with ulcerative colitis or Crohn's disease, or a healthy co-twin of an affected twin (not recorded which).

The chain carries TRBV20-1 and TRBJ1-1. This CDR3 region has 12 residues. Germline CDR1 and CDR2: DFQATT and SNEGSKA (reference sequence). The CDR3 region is CSARIRNTEAFF.

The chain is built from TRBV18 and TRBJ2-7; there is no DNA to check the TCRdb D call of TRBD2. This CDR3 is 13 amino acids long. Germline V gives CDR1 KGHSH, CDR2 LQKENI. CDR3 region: CASSPWEGYEQYF. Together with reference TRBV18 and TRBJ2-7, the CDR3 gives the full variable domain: NAGVMQNPRHLVRRRGQEARLRCSPMKGHSHVYWYRQLPEEGLKFMVYLQKENIIDESGMPKERFSAEFPKEGPSILRIQQVVRGDSAAYFCASSPWEGYEQYFGPGTRLTVT.

CDR3: CASSARTSGGANEQFF. The chain has TRBV12-3 or TRBV12-4 and TRBJ2-1; TCRdb's D gene call, TRBD2, goes unchecked for lack of DNA. This CDR3 is 16 amino acids long.

The CDR3 here is CASSSGKQETQYF. The V gene is TRBV7-9, the J gene TRBJ2-5. Germline V gene data show CDR1 as SEHNR and CDR2 as FQNEAQ (reference sequence). The CDR3 has 13 amino acids.

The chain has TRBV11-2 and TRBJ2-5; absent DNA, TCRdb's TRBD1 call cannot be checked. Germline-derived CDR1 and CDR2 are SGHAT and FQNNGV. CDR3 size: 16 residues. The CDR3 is CASSSRTSLPQETQYF.

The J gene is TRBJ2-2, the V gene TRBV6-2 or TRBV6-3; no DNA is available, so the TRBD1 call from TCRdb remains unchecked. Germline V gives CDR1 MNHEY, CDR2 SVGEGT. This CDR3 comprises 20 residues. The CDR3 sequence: CASSYAQDRGFNRNTGELFF.